A single sample is the source of the 16 T cell receptor beta chains below, sequenced in a study of beta chain features in type 1 diabetes. The study reverse transcribed the entire isolated RNA, so it sequenced expressed TCRB transcripts. Assay: immunoSEQ multiplex PCR; the TCRdb copy retains only in-frame clones and omits some. The sample holds nearly 250,000 clones, 12% to 15% seen once. The sample comprised naive CD4+ T cells from blood. Receptors originate from a woman aged 40 to 50 in good health.

The V and J genes are TRBV10-1 and TRBJ2-5; D may be TRBD1 (6 bases). V dropped 4 bases and J dropped 2 bases, with 8 bases sitting between them. The V gene's germline CDR1 is WNHNN and CDR2 SYGVQD (reference sequence). This CDR3 contains 13 residues. The CDR3 loop is CASSGQAQETQYF. CDR3 DNA sequence: TGCGCCAGCAGTGGACAGGCGCAAGAGACCCAGTACTTC.

Only a few counts were recorded for this clone. The chain has TRBV14 and TRBJ2-3; weak D call: TRBD2 (5 bases). With 2 bases removed from V and 0 bases from J, the gap between germline ends came to 6 bases. CDR3 length equals 14 residues. From germline, CDR1 is SGHDN and CDR2 FVKESK. The CDR3 DNA reads as TGTGCCAGCAGCCAAAGCGGTAGCACAGATACGCAGTATTTT. The encoded protein is CASSQSGSTDTQYF.

This clone was detected a few times. The chain uses TRBV11-2 and TRBJ2-1, with D tentatively TRBD1 (6 bases). CDR3 length: 15 amino acids. Per germline, CDR1 SGHAT and CDR2 FQNNGV. Trimming removed 2 bases at V and 8 bases at J, with 16 bases between. For the CDR3, the DNA is TGTGCCAGCAGCTTAAGGTCAGGGGTAAGCGATGAGCAGTTCTTC. It codes for CASSLRSGVSDEQFF. Variable domain in full (rest from reference TRBV11-2 and TRBJ2-1): EAGVAQSPRYKIIEKRQSVAFWCNPISGHATLYWYQQILGQGPKLLIQFQNNGVVDDSQLPKDRFSAERLKGVDSTLKIQPAKLEDSAVYLCASSLRSGVSDEQFFGPGTRLTVL.

In this sample, this clone turned up a few times. This sequence joins TRBV7-7 and TRBJ2-5, with 8 positions matching TRBD1. This CDR3 has 14 amino acids. With V trimmed by 5 bases and J by 5 bases, 7 bases remained unmatched. Germline-derived CDR1 and CDR2 are SSHAT and FNYEAQ (reference sequence). CDR3 nucleotides: TGTGCCAGCAGCCCTGCAGGGGGCGGGGAGACCCAGTACTTC. It encodes CASSPAGGGETQYF.

The DNA of the CDR3 is TGTGCCAGTAGGCTTTGGACATCGAACACTGAAGCTTTCTTT. It yields the protein CASRLWTSNTEAFF. The gene calls are TRBV19 and TRBJ1-1, with a tentative D call TRBD1 (5 bases). V lost 6 bases, J lost 1 base, and 12 bases lay in between. Germline V gene sequence: CDR1 LNHDA, CDR2 SQIVND (reference sequence). The CDR3 has 14 amino acids.

This clone was recorded a few times. CDR3: CASSPQAGDTQYF. DNA for the CDR3: TGTGCCAGCAGCCCCCAGGCTGGAGATACGCAGTATTTT. The chain links TRBV11-2 to TRBJ2-3; no clear D. The CDR3 consists of 13 residues. CDR1 is SGHAT and CDR2 is FQNNGV in the germline V gene. V lost 5 bases, J lost 5 bases, and 11 bases lay in between.

In this sample, this clone turned up a few times. The chain couples TRBV6-1 to TRBJ2-1; D might be TRBD2 (5 bases). Germline-derived CDR1 and CDR2 are MNHNS and SASEGT. V was pared by 5 bases and J by 4 bases, with 15 bases between. This CDR3 is built from 15 residues. The CDR3 loop reads CASSSPPRGYNEQFF. The CDR3 nucleotides read TGTGCCAGCAGTTCCCCACCCCGCGGGTACAATGAGCAGTTCTTC.

The chain has TRBV2 and TRBJ1-3; TRBD1 is a possible D gene (6 bases). This CDR3 has 17 residues. Germline V lookup: CDR1 SNHLY, CDR2 FYNNEI. Trimming stripped 7 bases from V and 0 bases from J, with 19 bases between. CDR3 nucleotides: TGTGCCAGCATCGAGCTACAGGACAGCCGCTCTGGAAACACCATATATTTT. Its translation: CASIELQDSRSGNTIYF.

Worth noting for this clone: Other DNA sequences in this sample translate to the same CDR3. The chain couples TRBV9 to TRBJ2-1; D unresolved. The CDR3 consists of 14 residues. Germline-derived CDR1 and CDR2 are SGDLS and YYNGEE. The ends were cut back, 0 bases at V and 3 bases at J, with 7 bases in the middle. The CDR3 region is CASSVVADYNEQFF. The DNA for the CDR3 is TGTGCCAGCAGCGTAGTGGCCGACTACAATGAGCAGTTCTTC.

The rearrangement joins TRBV5-1 to TRBJ2-3; TRBD2 might be the D (6 bases). The germline gives CDR1 SGHRS, CDR2 YFSETQ. This CDR3 spans 19 amino acids. Trimming removed 1 base from V and 2 bases from J, with 23 bases in between. CDR3 bases: TGCGCCAGCAGCTTGTTCCTGGGGTCCGCCGGGACTCACACAGATACGCAGTATTTT. It codes for CASSLFLGSAGTHTDTQYF.

This clone was observed a few times. This chain joins TRBV7-9 and TRBJ1-4, with D tentatively TRBD1 (6 bases). V lost 4 bases, J lost 5 bases, and 11 bases lay in between. The CDR3 sequence is 14 residues long. The germline gives CDR1 SEHNR, CDR2 FQNEAQ (reference sequence). The CDR3 nucleotides are TGTGCCAGCAGCTCCTCCGGGACAAATGAAAAACTGTTTTTT. Translation: CASSSSGTNEKLFF.

In this sample, this clone turned up a few times. This rearrangement joins TRBV7-2 to TRBJ2-2; D not certain. The V gene lost 4 bases and the J gene lost 7 bases, with 7 bases spanning the gap. From germline, CDR1 is SGHTA and CDR2 FQGNSA. The CDR3 is made up of 12 amino acids. CDR3 nucleotide sequence: TGTGCCAGCAGCTCCTATGGCGGGGAGCTGTTTTTT. Protein sequence: CASSSYGGELFF.

In regard to this clone: The junction departs from the called germline gene at one end, perhaps through a read error. This rearrangement joins TRBV7-7 to TRBJ2-7; possible D gene TRBD2, 5 bases. The CDR3 contains 14 residues. CDR1 and CDR2 (germline): SSHAT, FNYEAQ (reference sequence). The CDR3 nucleotides read TGTGCTAGCAGCTTAGCCGAGGGTTCCTACGAGCAGTACTTC. The encoded protein is CASSLAEGSYEQYF.

This clone was seen a handful of times. This chain connects TRBV29-1 to TRBJ2-3; 8 nucleotides align to TRBD1. Germline V gives CDR1 SQVTM, CDR2 ANQGSEA. There are 17 residues in the CDR3. The trim removed 3 bases at V and 2 bases at J, leaving 13 bases unmatched. DNA of the CDR3: TGCAGCGTTGAGGCCCCCCTGGGACAGGACTTCACAGATACGCAGTATTTT. Its protein product is CSVEAPLGQDFTDTQYF.

In this sample, this clone turned up a few times. V is TRBV4-3 and J is TRBJ2-7, with 7 bases identical to TRBD2. The germline V gene has CDR1 LGHNA and CDR2 YSLEER. The CDR3 has 15 amino acids. V gave up 3 bases and J gave up 3 bases; unmatched junction bases: 8. The CDR3 nucleotides read TGCGCCAGCAGCCAGCAGCGGGGCAGCTTCTACGAGCAGTACTTC. It encodes CASSQQRGSFYEQYF.

This clone was found a few times. The chain employs TRBV5-1 and TRBJ2-1; 11 bases line up with TRBD2. This CDR3 contains 17 residues. Germline V gene lookup returns CDR1 SGHRS and CDR2 YFSETQ. V was clipped by 2 bases and J by 6 bases; unmatched bases: 10. The CDR3 region has the DNA TGCGCCAGCAGCTTATCCTCCGGGACTAGCGGAACCAATGAGCAGTTCTTC. It codes for CASSLSSGTSGTNEQFF.